These 27 T cell receptor beta chains came from one sample sequenced in a study of response to subunit inactivated influenza vaccine. TCRdb re-derived calls from the RT-PCR reads in MiXCR, one entry per CDR3 protein. The table records hundreds of thousands of distinct CDR3 sequences, over 20% of them present only once. This sample comprised PBMCs from blood, obtained approximately 20 months after vaccination. Source of these receptors: a man aged 50 to 69 who received an inactivated influenza vaccine.

This clonotype was counted a few times. The V call is TRBV5-1, the J call TRBJ1-2, with 9 bases matching TRBD1. Trimming took 0 bases from V and 5 from J; bases not matched to a gene: 8. In germline, CDR1 is SGHRS, CDR2 YFSETQ. CDR3 length: 16 amino acids. Here the CDR3 DNA reads TGCGCCAGCAGCTTGGGTATGGGACAGGGAACGTATGGCTACACCTTC. This encodes CASSLGMGQGTYGYTF.

V gene TRBV12-3 or TRBV12-4 combines with J gene TRBJ2-2, with 7 bases lining up with TRBD1. The V and J ends lost 3 bases and 5 bases, in that order; junction bases with no gene match: 6. CDR3 length equals 15 residues. The chain's CDR3 is CASSFNRGRTGELFF. The CDR3 DNA follows: TGTGCCAGCAGTTTCAACAGGGGCCGAACCGGGGAGCTGTTTTTT.

The rearrangement links TRBV18 to TRBJ1-5, with no clear D. V was clipped by 8 bases and J by 2 bases, with 10 bases between them. The CDR3 contains 13 residues. Germline V CDR1 and CDR2: KGHSH, LQKENI. The CDR3 here is CASTPGGNQPQHF. In DNA form, the CDR3 reads TGTGCCAGCACCCCGGGAGGCAATCAGCCCCAGCATTTT.

This rearrangement joins TRBV20-1 to TRBJ2-3; 10 nucleotides line up with TRBD2. The V segment lost 3 bases and the J segment 3 bases; nucleotides outside the gene matches: 9. CDR1 and CDR2 (germline): DFQATT, SNEGSKA (reference sequence). The CDR3 runs to 16 residues. Here the CDR3 reads CSASRLAGVGTDTQYF. The CDR3 coding sequence is TGCAGTGCTAGTCGTCTAGCGGGAGTAGGGACAGATACGCAGTATTTT.

This clonotype was seen a handful of times. The chain has TRBV7-6 and TRBJ1-1; D is uncertain. Germline values: CDR1 SGHVS, CDR2 FNYEAQ. V was clipped by 0 bases and J by 3 bases, with 23 bases between them. The CDR3 totals 19 residues. This CDR3 is CASSLADGQVDLRDTEAFF. Written as DNA, the CDR3 is TGTGCCAGCAGCTTAGCGGATGGTCAGGTTGATTTAAGGGACACTGAAGCTTTCTTT.

The chain couples TRBV7-2 to TRBJ1-1; the D is unclear. The CDR3 is 13 residues long. Trimming left V 5 bases short and J 1 base short, with 8 bases between. Germline lookup yields CDR1 SGHTA and CDR2 FQGNSA. The CDR3 region is CASSAYKNTEAFF. In DNA form, the CDR3 reads TGTGCCAGCAGCGCATACAAGAACACTGAAGCTTTCTTT.

This chain connects TRBV12-2 to TRBJ2-7. TRBV12-2 is flagged as a pseudogene. This CDR3 spans 17 amino acids. The CDR3 sequence is CASRLVALLGRSYEQYF. CDR3 in DNA: TGTGCAAGTCGCTTAGTCGCTTTGCTTGGCAGAAGCTACGAGCAGTACTTC.

Only a few counts were recorded for this clonotype. The rearrangement links TRBV13 to TRBJ2-4; 9 nucleotides line up with TRBD2. Germline V gene lookup returns CDR1 PRHDT and CDR2 FYEKMQ (reference sequence). V was pared by 5 bases and J by 3 bases, with 11 bases of the junction left unmatched. This CDR3 is 17 amino acids long. Here the CDR3 DNA reads TGTGCCAGCAGCCAAGGGGCAGCGGGAGGTAGCAAAAACATTCAGTACTTC. It codes for CASSQGAAGGSKNIQYF. Based on the CDR3 plus reference TRBV13 and TRBJ2-4, the full variable domain is AAGVIQSPRHLIKEKRETATLKCYPIPRHDTVYWYQQGPGQDPQFLISFYEKMQSDKGSIPDRFSAQQFSDYHSELNMSSLELGDSALYFCASSQGAAGGSKNIQYFGAGTRLSVL.

CDR3 sequence: CASCPVGSTEAFF. The CDR3 DNA reads as TGTGCCAGCTGTCCCGTGGGTAGCACTGAAGCTTTCTTT. V is TRBV6-1 and J is TRBJ1-1; no clear D gene. The ends were cut back, 8 bases at V and 4 bases at J, with 14 bases in the middle. From germline, CDR1 is MNHNS and CDR2 SASEGT. This CDR3 has 13 amino acids.

This clonotype appeared a few times. The chain employs TRBV20-1 and TRBJ2-7; tentative D call: TRBD1 (6 bases). CDR3 length equals 17 residues. V dropped 0 bases and J dropped 3 bases, with 21 bases sitting between them. Germline V gene lookup returns CDR1 DFQATT and CDR2 SNEGSKA (reference sequence). The CDR3 loop reads CSARDFVRQDPGYEQYF. CDR3 DNA sequence: TGCAGTGCTAGAGATTTTGTCCGACAGGATCCTGGCTACGAGCAGTACTTC.

This clonotype was counted a few times. The V gene is TRBV12-3 or TRBV12-4, the J gene TRBJ2-3; D possibly corresponds to TRBD2 (5 bases). Trimming cost V 3 bases and J 3 bases, with 13 bases left between them. This CDR3 contains 15 residues. This CDR3 is CASSFADGGTDTQYF. In nucleotides, the CDR3 is TGTGCCAGCAGTTTCGCGGATGGCGGGACAGATACGCAGTATTTT.

This clonotype was found a few times. This chain joins TRBV18 and TRBJ1-6, with a possible D match to TRBD1 (5 bases). The CDR3 has 14 amino acids. Trimming took 1 base from V and 7 from J, leaving 8 bases between them. Per germline, CDR1 KGHSH and CDR2 LQKENI. The chain's CDR3 is CASSPRDSNSPLHF. DNA for the CDR3: TGTGCCAGCTCACCACGTGACAGCAATTCACCCCTCCACTTT. The full variable domain, with the rest looked up from reference TRBV18 and TRBJ1-6, is NAGVMQNPRHLVRRRGQEARLRCSPMKGHSHVYWYRQLPEEGLKFMVYLQKENIIDESGMPKERFSAEFPKEGPSILRIQQVVRGDSAAYFCASSPRDSNSPLHFGNGTRLTVT.

This clonotype was seen a handful of times. This chain connects TRBV23-1 to TRBJ2-1, with TRBD2 matching over 8 bases. TRBV23-1 is designated an ORF whose function remains uncertain. With 0 bases clipped from V and 10 bases from J, the junction kept 8 bases outside the gene matches. The CDR3 runs 15 residues. Here the CDR3 DNA reads TGCGCCAGCAGTCAATCCCAGCGGGGGCTATGGGAGCAGTTCTTC. It translates to CASSQSQRGLWEQFF.

V is TRBV28 and J is TRBJ1-4, with TRBD1 identical over 7 bases. Germline CDR1 MDHEN, CDR2 SYDVKM. There are 15 residues in the CDR3. The ends lost 5 bases at V and 0 bases at J; junction bases unmatched: 3. The CDR3 loop is CASSQGGATNEKLFF. CDR3 nucleotides: TGTGCCAGCAGTCAGGGGGGAGCAACTAATGAAAAACTGTTTTTT.

The J gene is TRBJ1-2, the V gene TRBV3-1; tentatively, D is TRBD1 (6 bases). Between the trimmed V and J ends, which lost 4 bases and 9 bases, there was a span of 24 bases. CDR3 length equals 16 residues. From germline, CDR1 is LGHDT and CDR2 YNNKEL (reference sequence). In nucleotides, the CDR3 is TGTGCCAGCAGCCGAGGGACACCCCCAAGGGGGTATCGCTACACCTTC. This codes for CASSRGTPPRGYRYTF.

This clonotype was observed a few times. V is TRBV5-1 and J is TRBJ1-4, with D tentatively TRBD1 (6 bases). From germline, CDR1 is SGHRS and CDR2 YFSETQ. The V and J ends lost 4 bases and 4 bases respectively, with 8 bases between them. CDR3 length: 13 residues. CDR3 in amino acids: CASSRGLNEKLFF. CDR3 in DNA: TGCGCCAGCAGCCGGGGGCTTAATGAAAAACTGTTTTTT.

This clonotype was counted ten times or more. The rearrangement joins TRBV7-2 to TRBJ1-5; no definite D call. The CDR3 contains 15 residues. Germline V lookup: CDR1 SGHTA, CDR2 FQGNSA. V was pared by 3 bases and J by 1 base, with 10 bases between. CDR3 loop: CASSLYRISNQPQHF. The DNA for the CDR3 is TGTGCCAGCAGCTTGTACCGGATAAGCAATCAGCCCCAGCATTTT.

V is TRBV10-2 and J is TRBJ2-3; 10 nucleotides match TRBD2. The J segment lost 1 base and the V segment lost 3 bases, leaving 16 bases of the junction unmatched. CDR1 and CDR2 (germline): WSHSY, SAAADI. The CDR3 is 20 amino acids. The CDR3 sequence: CASSDLPRTLAGDRTDTQYF. Here the CDR3 DNA reads TGCGCCAGCAGTGACTTACCGAGGACCCTAGCGGGGGATCGCACAGATACGCAGTATTTT.

The chain has TRBV29-1 and TRBJ2-7; 8 bases are shared with TRBD2. Germline CDR1 reads SQVTM; CDR2 reads ANQGSEA. The junction had 6 bases not matched to a gene; V was cut back by 2 bases and J by 6 bases. This CDR3 comprises 13 residues. This chain's CDR3 is CSVEPGGQGEQYF. DNA of the CDR3: TGCAGCGTTGAACCGGGAGGGCAGGGCGAGCAGTACTTC.

V is TRBV2 and J is TRBJ2-1; D possibly uses TRBD1 or TRBD2 (5 bases each). Germline loops: CDR1 SNHLY, CDR2 FYNNEI. The germline V and J ends were trimmed by 6 bases and 3 bases, with 15 bases remaining between them. This CDR3 region has 15 residues. For the CDR3, the DNA is TGTGCCAGCAGCGGGACGGAGCCCTACTACAATGAGCAGTTCTTC. Translation: CASSGTEPYYNEQFF.

In its sample, this clonotype was seen a few times. The chain uses TRBV4-1 and TRBJ1-4; tentative D call: TRBD1 (6 bases). Trimming took off 4 bases at V and 0 bases at J, with 27 bases between the two ends. The CDR3 covers 21 residues. The germline gives CDR1 MGHRA, CDR2 YSYEKL. CDR3: CASSRNDRDIWSQATNEKLFF. DNA of the CDR3: TGCGCCAGCAGCCGCAACGACCGGGACATATGGAGCCAAGCAACTAATGAAAAACTGTTTTTT.

The chain links TRBV5-5 to TRBJ1-5, with a weak D call TRBD1 (5 bases). V lost 4 bases and J 3 bases, leaving 14 bases between the germline ends. This CDR3 is 15 amino acids long. The germline V gene has CDR1 SGHKS and CDR2 YYEKEE (reference sequence). The CDR3 sequence: CASSREGYFNQPQHF. The CDR3, as DNA: TGTGCCAGCAGCAGGGAGGGGTACTTCAATCAGCCCCAGCATTTT. The full variable domain, completed using reference TRBV5-5 and TRBJ1-5, is DAGVTQSPTHLIKTRGQQVTLRCSPISGHKSVSWYQQVLGQGPQFIFQYYEKEERGRGNFPDRFSARQFPNYSSELNVNALLLGDSALYLCASSREGYFNQPQHFGDGTRLSIL.

This clonotype was recorded a few times. The chain links TRBV29-1 to TRBJ1-2; D not resolved. The CDR3 spans 14 residues. V lost 3 bases to trimming and J lost 4 bases, with 15 bases between them. Germline CDR1 and CDR2: SQVTM and ANQGSEA. The CDR3 DNA reads TGCAGCGTTGATTTGGGGAGTAGTGGCTATGGCTACACCTTC. This encodes CSVDLGSSGYGYTF.

The chain uses TRBV12-3 or TRBV12-4 and TRBJ2-5; D is perhaps TRBD1 (5 bases). The CDR3 length is 15 residues. Trimming left V 5 bases short and J 6 bases short, with 19 bases between. The CDR3 bases are TGTGCCAGCAGTCCCCAGGGCTACCCGGTACAGACCCAGTACTTC. This gives the protein CASSPQGYPVQTQYF.

This clonotype was found a few times. The V and J genes are TRBV12-3 or TRBV12-4 and TRBJ1-5; a possible D gene is TRBD1 (6 bases). Deletions cut 5 bases from V and 1 base from J, with 18 bases between. This CDR3 is built from 17 residues. The DNA of the CDR3 is TGTGCCAGCAGTACCATGGGGGGGCCGTCGAGCAATCAGCCCCAGCATTTT. Translated, it gives CASSTMGGPSSNQPQHF.

The V gene is TRBV7-2, the J gene TRBJ2-1; a possible D gene is TRBD2 (6 bases). V was clipped by 5 bases and J by 3 bases, with 11 bases between them. Germline V gene sequence: CDR1 SGHTA, CDR2 FQGNSA. The CDR3 is 14 residues long. The CDR3 coding sequence is TGTGCCAGCAGCCAAAGGGACTTCTACAATGAGCAGTTCTTC. Its protein is CASSQRDFYNEQFF.

V is TRBV7-9 and J is TRBJ2-7; 8 bases fit TRBD2. J was trimmed by 2 bases and V by 4 bases; bases with no gene match: 7. CDR1 and CDR2 from the germline V gene are SEHNR and FQNEAQ (reference sequence). This CDR3 has 15 residues. CDR3 DNA sequence: TGTGCCAGCAGCTCCTGGACTAGCAGCACCTACGAGCAGTACTTC. It encodes CASSSWTSSTYEQYF. Filled out from reference TRBV7-9 and TRBJ2-7, the complete variable domain reads DTGVSQNPRHKITKRGQNVTFRCDPISEHNRLYWYRQTLGQGPEFLTYFQNEAQLEKSRLLSDRFSAERPKGSFSTLEIQRTEQGDSAMYLCASSSWTSSTYEQYFGPGTRLTVT.